This T cell receptor (beta chain) was sequenced during a study of blood T cell repertoires in COVID-19. Study-level background: Sites across the United States, Italy and Spain contributed samples from acute and convalescent COVID-19. T cells, B-cell-depleted T cells, or PBMCs supplied cDNA or gDNA.

In the original analysis: Reference gene primer amplification in the assay estimated nucleated cell counts. Libraries were prepared by immunoSEQ multiplex PCR; TCRdb keeps only in-frame clonotypes and omits some of them. That table supplies the V and J calls and clone size; D and trimming were determined from the DNA. Of 250,000 or so clones in the sample, 70% to 90% were seen once. V was pared by 2 bases and J by 6 bases, with 14 bases between. The germline CDR1 and CDR2 sequences are SGHTA and FQGNSA. The CDR3 covers 14 residues. Sequenced: peripheral blood. This chain connects TRBV7-2 to TRBJ2-7, with TRBD2 as a possible D gene (5 bases). This sequence originates from a man aged 18 to 35 with active or convalescent COVID-19. The CDR3, as DNA: TGTGCCAGCAGCTTATTACCGGCGGGCCTCGAGCAGTACTTC. Translated, it gives CASSLLPAGLEQYF.